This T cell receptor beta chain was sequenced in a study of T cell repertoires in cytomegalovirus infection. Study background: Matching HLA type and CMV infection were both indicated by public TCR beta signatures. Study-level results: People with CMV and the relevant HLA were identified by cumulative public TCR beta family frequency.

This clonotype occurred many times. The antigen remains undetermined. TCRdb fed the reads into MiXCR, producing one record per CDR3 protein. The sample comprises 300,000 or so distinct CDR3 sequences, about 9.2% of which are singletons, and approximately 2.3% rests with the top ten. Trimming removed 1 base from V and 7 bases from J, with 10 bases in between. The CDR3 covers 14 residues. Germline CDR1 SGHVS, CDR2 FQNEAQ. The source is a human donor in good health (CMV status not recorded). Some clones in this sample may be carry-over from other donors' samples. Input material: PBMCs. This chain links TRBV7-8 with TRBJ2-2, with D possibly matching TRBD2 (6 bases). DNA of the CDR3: TGTGCCAGCAGCTTAGTCGGGGGTTTCGGGGAGCTGTTTTTT. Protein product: CASSLVGGFGELFF.